This paragraph reports one T cell receptor (beta chain). Profiled with immunoSEQ multiplex PCR; TCRdb holds only in-frame clones, not every one. The sample records more than 95,000 clones, approximately 84% being singletons. The data are from a study of blood T cell repertoires in COVID-19. About the research overall: Samples taken during acute and convalescent COVID-19 were collected in the United States, Italy and Spain.

The CDR3 sequence is 12 residues long. V was clipped by 3 bases and J by 9 bases; unmatched bases: 3. The germline V gene has CDR1 LNHDA and CDR2 SQIVND (reference sequence). V and J are TRBV19 and TRBJ1-2; 8 nucleotides agree with TRBD1. Sequenced: peripheral blood. The receptor's source is a man between 60 and 70 years old with acute or convalescent COVID-19. This chain's CDR3 is CASSIGTGSYTF. In DNA form, the CDR3 reads TGTGCCAGTAGTATCGGGACAGGAAGCTACACCTTC. Full variable domain (missing parts from reference TRBV19 and TRBJ1-2): DGGITQSPKYLFRKEGQNVTLSCEQNLNHDAMYWYRQDPGQGLRLIYYSQIVNDFQKGDIAEGYSVSREKKESFPLTVTSAQKNPTAFYLCASSIGTGSYTFGSGTRLTVV.